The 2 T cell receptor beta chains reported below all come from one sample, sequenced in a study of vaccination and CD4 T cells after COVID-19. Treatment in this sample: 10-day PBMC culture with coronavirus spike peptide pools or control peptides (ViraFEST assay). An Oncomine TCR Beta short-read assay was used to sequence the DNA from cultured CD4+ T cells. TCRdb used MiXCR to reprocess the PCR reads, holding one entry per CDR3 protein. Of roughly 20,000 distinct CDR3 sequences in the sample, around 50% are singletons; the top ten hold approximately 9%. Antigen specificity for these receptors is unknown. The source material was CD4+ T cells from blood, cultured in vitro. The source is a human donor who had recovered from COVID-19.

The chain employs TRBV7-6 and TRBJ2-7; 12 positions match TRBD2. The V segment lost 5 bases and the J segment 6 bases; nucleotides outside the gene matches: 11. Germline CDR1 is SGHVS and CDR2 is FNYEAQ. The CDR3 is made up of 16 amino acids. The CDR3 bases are TGTGCCAGCAGCCTTGGACTAGCGGGATGGGAGGGCGAGCAGTACTTC. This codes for CASSLGLAGWEGEQYF.

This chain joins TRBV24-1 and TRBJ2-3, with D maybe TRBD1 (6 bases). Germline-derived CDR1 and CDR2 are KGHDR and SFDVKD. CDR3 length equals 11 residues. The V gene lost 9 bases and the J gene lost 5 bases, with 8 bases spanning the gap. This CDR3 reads CATGQIDTQYF. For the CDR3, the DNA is TGTGCCACCGGACAGATAGATACGCAGTATTTT.